This TCR beta chain was profiled in a study of blood T cell repertoires in COVID-19. Study-level information: The cDNA or gDNA used as material had been derived from T cells, B-cell-depleted T cells, or PBMCs.

As originally analysed: Amplification of reference gene primers provided the estimated nucleated cell counts. Sequenced by immunoSEQ multiplex PCR; TCRdb stores in-frame clones only, minus some. V, J and clone size reflect that table, while D and trimming were determined from the DNA. Among over 120,000 clones listed, about three quarters were seen once. In terms of age and location, participants ranged from roughly 18 to 100 years and lived in about 25 US areas. In Cohort 3, a recovered donor had either two negative PCRs, clearance, or symptom resolution. The CDR3 extends over 15 amino acids. V was cut by 3 bases and J by 5 bases, with 13 bases left in between. The germline gives CDR1 LNHDA, CDR2 SQIVND (reference sequence).

The receptor comes from a woman aged 45-59 years who had recovered from COVID-19. Sequenced material: PBMCs or T cells enriched from blood (not recorded which). The V gene is TRBV19, the J gene TRBJ2-2, with D perhaps TRBD1 (7 bases). The CDR3 region has the DNA TGTGCCAGTAGTATGGGCAGGGGGGTTACCGGGGAGCTGTTTTTT. Protein sequence: CASSMGRGVTGELFF.